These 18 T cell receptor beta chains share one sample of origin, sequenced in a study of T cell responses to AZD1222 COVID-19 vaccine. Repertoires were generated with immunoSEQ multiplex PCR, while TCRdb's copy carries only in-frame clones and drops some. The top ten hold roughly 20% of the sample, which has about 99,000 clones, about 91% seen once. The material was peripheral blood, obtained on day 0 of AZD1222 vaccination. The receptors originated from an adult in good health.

DNA for the CDR3: TGTGCCACCAGCAGATTTCCGGGGGACAGTAGCACAGATACGCAGTATTTT. It codes for CATSRFPGDSSTDTQYF. J is TRBJ2-3 and V is TRBV15; D possibly corresponds to TRBD1 (7 bases). The germline V gene encodes CDR1 LNHNV and CDR2 YYDKDF (reference sequence). The CDR3 consists of 17 residues. The V and J ends lost 2 bases and 0 bases respectively, with 15 bases between them.

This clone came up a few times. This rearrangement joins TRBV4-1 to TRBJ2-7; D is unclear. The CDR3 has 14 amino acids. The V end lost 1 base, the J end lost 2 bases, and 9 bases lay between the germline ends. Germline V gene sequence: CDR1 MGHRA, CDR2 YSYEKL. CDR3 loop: CASSQVIGPYEQYF. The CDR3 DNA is TGCGCCAGCAGCCAAGTCATAGGGCCCTACGAGCAGTACTTC.

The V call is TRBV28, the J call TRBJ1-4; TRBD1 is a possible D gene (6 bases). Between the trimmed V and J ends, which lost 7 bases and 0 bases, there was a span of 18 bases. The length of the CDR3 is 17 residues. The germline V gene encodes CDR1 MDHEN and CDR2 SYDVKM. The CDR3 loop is CASKTGGLETTNEKLFF. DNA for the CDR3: TGTGCCAGCAAAACCGGGGGGCTGGAAACAACTAATGAAAAACTGTTTTTT.

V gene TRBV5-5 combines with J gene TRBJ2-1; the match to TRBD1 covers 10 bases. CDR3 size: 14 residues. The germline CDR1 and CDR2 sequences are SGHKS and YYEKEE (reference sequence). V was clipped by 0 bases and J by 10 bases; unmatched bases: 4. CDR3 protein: CASSLGQGAKEQFF. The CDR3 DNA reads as TGTGCCAGCAGCTTGGGACAGGGGGCTAAAGAGCAGTTCTTC.

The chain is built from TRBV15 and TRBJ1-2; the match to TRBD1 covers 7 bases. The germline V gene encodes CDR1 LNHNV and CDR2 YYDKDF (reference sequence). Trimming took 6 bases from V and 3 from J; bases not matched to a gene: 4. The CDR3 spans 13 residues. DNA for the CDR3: TGTGCCACCAGTTCCGACAGGGACTATGGCTACACCTTC. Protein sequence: CATSSDRDYGYTF.

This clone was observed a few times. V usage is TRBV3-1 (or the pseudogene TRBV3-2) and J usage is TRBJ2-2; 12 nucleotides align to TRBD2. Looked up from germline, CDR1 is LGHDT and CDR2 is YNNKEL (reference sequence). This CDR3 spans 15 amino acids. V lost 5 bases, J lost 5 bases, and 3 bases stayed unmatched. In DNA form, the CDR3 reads TGTGCCAGCAGCTTACTAGCGGGAGGAACCGGGGAGCTGTTTTTT. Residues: CASSLLAGGTGELFF.

CDR3 region: CASSPGLVGAYNEQFF. In nucleotides, the CDR3 is TGTGCCAGCAGCCCTGGACTAGTGGGGGCGTACAATGAGCAGTTCTTC. The V call is TRBV5-4, the J call TRBJ2-1; D is possibly TRBD2 (7 bases). The V gene's germline CDR1 is SGHNT and CDR2 YYREEE (reference sequence). The CDR3 has 16 amino acids. V lost 4 bases and J 4 bases, leaving 18 bases between the germline ends.

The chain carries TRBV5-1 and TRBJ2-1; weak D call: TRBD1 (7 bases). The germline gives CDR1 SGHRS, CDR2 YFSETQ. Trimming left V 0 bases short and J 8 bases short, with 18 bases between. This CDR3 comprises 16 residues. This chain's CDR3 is CASSLESGGGFHEQFF. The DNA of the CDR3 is TGCGCCAGCAGCTTGGAGTCAGGGGGAGGCTTCCATGAGCAGTTCTTC. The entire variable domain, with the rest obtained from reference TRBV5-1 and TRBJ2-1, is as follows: KAGVTQTPRYLIKTRGQQVTLSCSPISGHRSVSWYQQTPGQGLQFLFEYFSETQRNKGNFPGRFSGRQFSNSRSEMNVSTLELGDSALYLCASSLESGGGFHEQFFGPGTRLTVL.

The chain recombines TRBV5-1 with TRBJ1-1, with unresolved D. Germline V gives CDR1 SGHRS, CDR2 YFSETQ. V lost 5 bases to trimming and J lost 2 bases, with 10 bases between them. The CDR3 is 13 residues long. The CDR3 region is CASSAEANTEAFF. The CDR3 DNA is TGCGCCAGCAGTGCCGAAGCCAACACTGAAGCTTTCTTT.

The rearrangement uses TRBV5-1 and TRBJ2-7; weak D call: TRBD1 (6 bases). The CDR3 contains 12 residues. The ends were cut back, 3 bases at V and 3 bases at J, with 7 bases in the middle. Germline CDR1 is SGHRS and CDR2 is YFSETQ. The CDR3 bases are TGCGCCAGCAGCTCGGACAGCTACGAGCAGTACTTC. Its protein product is CASSSDSYEQYF. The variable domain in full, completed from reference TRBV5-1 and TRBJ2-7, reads KAGVTQTPRYLIKTRGQQVTLSCSPISGHRSVSWYQQTPGQGLQFLFEYFSETQRNKGNFPGRFSGRQFSNSRSEMNVSTLELGDSALYLCASSSDSYEQYFGPGTRLTVT.

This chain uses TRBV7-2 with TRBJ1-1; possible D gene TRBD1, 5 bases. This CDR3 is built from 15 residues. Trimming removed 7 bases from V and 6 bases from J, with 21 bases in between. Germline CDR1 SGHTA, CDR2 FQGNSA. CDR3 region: CASTPGLRWGAEAFF. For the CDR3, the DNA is TGTGCCAGCACCCCGGGGTTACGTTGGGGGGCTGAAGCTTTCTTT.

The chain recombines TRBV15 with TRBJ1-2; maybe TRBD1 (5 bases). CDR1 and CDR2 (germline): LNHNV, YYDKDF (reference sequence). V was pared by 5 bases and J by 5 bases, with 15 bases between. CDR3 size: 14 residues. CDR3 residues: CATSGRGAGYGYTF. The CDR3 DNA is TGTGCCACCAGCGGGAGGGGCGCAGGATATGGCTACACCTTC.

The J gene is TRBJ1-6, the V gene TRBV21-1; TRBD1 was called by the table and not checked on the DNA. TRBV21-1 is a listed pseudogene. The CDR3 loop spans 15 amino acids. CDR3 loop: CASRGDNGYNSPLHF. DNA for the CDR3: TGTGCCAGCAGGGGGGACAATGGCTATAATTCACCCCTCCACTTT.

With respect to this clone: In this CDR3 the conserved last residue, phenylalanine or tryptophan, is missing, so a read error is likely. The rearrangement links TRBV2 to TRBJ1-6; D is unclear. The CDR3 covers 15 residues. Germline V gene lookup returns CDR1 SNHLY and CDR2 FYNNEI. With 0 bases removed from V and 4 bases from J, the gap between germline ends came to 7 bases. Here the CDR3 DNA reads TGTGCCAGCAGTGAAGCTGCCGGTTATAATTCACCCCTCCACCTT. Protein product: CASSEAAGYNSPLHL.

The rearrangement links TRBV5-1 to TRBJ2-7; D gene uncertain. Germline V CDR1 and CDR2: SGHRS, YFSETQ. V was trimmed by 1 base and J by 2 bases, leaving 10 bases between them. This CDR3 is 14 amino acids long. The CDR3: CASSLHTATYEQYF. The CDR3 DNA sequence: TGCGCCAGCAGCTTGCACACAGCTACCTACGAGCAGTACTTC.

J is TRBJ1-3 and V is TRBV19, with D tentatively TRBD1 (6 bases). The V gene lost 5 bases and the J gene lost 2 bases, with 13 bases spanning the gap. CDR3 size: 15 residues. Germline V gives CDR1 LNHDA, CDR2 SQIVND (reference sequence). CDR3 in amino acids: CASSAGNRAGNTIYF. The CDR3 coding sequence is TGTGCCAGTAGTGCCGGAAACAGGGCTGGAAACACCATATATTTT.

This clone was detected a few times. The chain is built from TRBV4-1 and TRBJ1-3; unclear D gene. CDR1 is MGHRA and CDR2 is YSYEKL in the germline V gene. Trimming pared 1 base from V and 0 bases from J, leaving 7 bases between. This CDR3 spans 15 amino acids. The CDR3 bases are TGCGCCAGCAGCCAAGCAAGGATCTCTGGAAACACCATATATTTT. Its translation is CASSQARISGNTIYF.

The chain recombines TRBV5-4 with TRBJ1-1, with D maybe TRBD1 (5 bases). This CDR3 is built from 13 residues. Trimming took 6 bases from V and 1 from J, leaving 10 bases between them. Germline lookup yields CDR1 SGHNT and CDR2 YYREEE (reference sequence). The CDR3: CASTPGGNTEAFF. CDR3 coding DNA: TGTGCCAGCACTCCGGGGGGGAACACTGAAGCTTTCTTT. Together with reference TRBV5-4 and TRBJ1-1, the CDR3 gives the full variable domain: ETGVTQSPTHLIKTRGQQVTLRCSSQSGHNTVSWYQQALGQGPQFIFQYYREEENGRGNFPPRFSGLQFPNYSSELNVNALELDDSALYLCASTPGGNTEAFFGQGTRLTVV.